This T cell receptor beta chain was profiled in a study of cytomegalovirus exposure and HLA in healthy donors. Turning to the study itself: Within an early data release were around 80 million unique TCRs drawn from HLA-typed donors. Within the Caucasian-associated ancestry cluster were roughly 81% of the approximately 370 genotyped donors.

Germline V gene lookup returns CDR1 SGHDN and CDR2 FVKESK. The CDR3 is 15 residues long. Trimming removed 4 bases at V and 11 bases at J, with 18 bases between. Broader study findings: TCR beta sequences numbering some 17,000 were associated with HLA alleles at 0.05 false discovery rate in a later analysis. CMV serostatus was the sole immune exposure information available.

Concerning this clone itself: The antigen is not known.

With 60 Vbeta and 13 Jbeta primers, the PCR was carried out. The method was immunoSEQ multiplex PCR; TCRdb's version includes in-frame clones alone and lacks a portion of them. The table lists fewer than 250,000 clones, 81% of them singletons. This chain links TRBV14 with TRBJ1-6; the D is unclear. Sequencing was done on a sample of PBMCs. This clonotype was obtained from a man aged 18 to 29 in good health and CMV-seronegative. The CDR3 loop reads CASSLLQSRYAPLHF. The CDR3 DNA reads TGTGCCAGCAGCCTCTTACAGTCCCGCTATGCACCCCTCCACTTT.